This T cell receptor (beta chain) was recorded in a study of blood T cells in healthy people across ages. Regarding the study as a whole: As naive T cell percentage varied, TCR beta diversity correlated strongly with it. Changes in expanded clonotypes were possibly confounded, as the CMV status of donors was unknown. The long-lived group displayed more naive CD4+ cells, plus higher diversity, than the aged donors did.

Of note for this clonotype: The antigen remains unidentified.

Then a second PCR, running roughly 7 to 11 cycles, was carried out with a sample-barcoded 5' primer and a J-beta primer mix. Every cDNA molecule carried a tag from a template-switch adaptor bearing 12 random nucleotides. TCRdb processed the 5' RACE reads anew with MiXCR; each CDR3 protein has one entry. The sample carries about 1.6 million distinct CDR3 sequences, 34% recorded once. V was pared by 0 bases and J by 6 bases, with 8 bases between. This CDR3 region has 13 residues. CDR1 LGHDT and CDR2 YNNKEL come from the germline V gene (reference sequence). The rearrangement links TRBV3-1 to TRBJ1-2; unclear D gene. This clonotype was sampled from a woman aged 25-40 years in good health. Specimen: blood. Here the CDR3 reads CASSQDYRDGYTF. CDR3 in DNA: TGTGCCAGCAGCCAAGATTATAGGGATGGCTACACCTTC.